This T cell receptor (beta chain) was profiled in a study of CD8+ T cells in alopecia areata (dated by TCRdb to between 2018 and 2020). With regard to the full study: The treated patients, all with moderate-to-severe alopecia areata, were enrolled in an open-label pilot trial of oral tofacitinib given at 5 to 10 mg twice daily. Patients received tofacitinib for 6 to 18 months and were then followed off drug for 6 months to check for delayed response and recurrence. High-throughput TCRbeta sequencing was used to examine T cell clonal expansion in alopecia areata in both the C3H/HeJ mouse model and human patients. In humans, TCRbeta sequencing was performed on scalp tissue and on sorted CD4+ and CD8+ peripheral blood T cells from healthy controls and from patients with patchy or totalis/universalis alopecia areata. Patients on tofacitinib were biopsied at baseline and after 4 and 24 weeks of treatment, and several of the patients also had a later scalp biopsy. Scalp clonality was compared across normal scalp (n=4), patchy alopecia areata scalp (n=8), and alopecia totalis/universalis scalp (n=8). RNA was extracted with the PAXgene miRNA kit for fixed scalp, the miRNeasy kit for PBMCs, and the RNeasy kit for mouse skin. TCRbeta CDR3 regions were amplified by immunoSEQ multiplex PCR with 35 Vbeta forward and 13 Jbeta reverse primers.

What this sample's time point label stands for: baseline before oral tofacitinib. Peripheral blood and lesional scalp punch biopsies were obtained from patients with alopecia areata. After PBMCs were isolated by density centrifugation and stained for CD3, CD4 and CD8, a FACSAria was used to sort CD4+ and CD8+ T cells. The germline ends are 7 bases apart after V is trimmed by 1 base and J by 7 bases. CDR1 and CDR2, looked up from the germline V gene (reference sequence), are GTSNPN and SVGIG. The CDR3 contains 11 residues, cysteine and phenylalanine counted. Of the read, only the CDR3 DNA is kept; its 33 bases are in frame from base 1. The method behind the library was the immunoSEQ multiplex PCR assay. To provide template for TCR sequencing, every sample had RNA extracted and reverse transcribed into cDNA. First-strand cDNA was synthesized using SuperScript III with a 2:1 mix of oligo-dT and random hexamers. Amplification bias was assessed with a synthetic immune receptor repertoire, and residual bias was removed computationally. Processing in the source paper ran as follows. Raw reads were preprocessed to remove errors, and CDR3 was defined by IMGT conventions from the conserved cysteine to phenylalanine. Clonality was calculated as 1 minus Shannon entropy normalized by log2 of the number of productive unique TCRs. Whether each scalp clone was CD4 or CD8 was inferred by checking scalp TCRbeta sequences against the CD4 and CD8 repertoires from sorted blood. In TCRdb, the immuneACCESS table is reduced to in-frame sequences with V and J assigned. These tables do not hold every clone; where another copy was compared, an unresolved V gene accounts for under half, and the others remain unexplained. That table furnishes V, J and clone size, whereas the DNA furnished D and trimming. The sample data list roughly 200,000 clones, and roughly 60% of these were observed just once. In total, the top ten clones hold over 1.5% of the sample.

Results and caveats for the whole study, not just this receptor: Shared TCR sequences between patients were less evident than in mice, which may be partly attributable to HLA diversity in the patient population. Compared with normal scalp, lesional scalp, particularly in alopecia totalis/universalis, had higher clonality and more expanded CD8+ clones, which suggests antigenic drive. Resident alphabeta T cells in normal human skin are also sequenced, complicating scalp TCR repertoire analysis, unlike mouse skin dominated by gammadelta T cells.

A few counts support this clone. The antigen it binds to is not known. Base qualities are not at hand, and no much larger clone is one base apart. This clonotype was sampled from a human donor with alopecia areata. Material: CD4+ T cells sorted from blood, obtained at week 0. The sequence joins TRBV30 to TRBJ2-5, with no D gene named confidently. The DNA is as follows: TGTGCCTGGAGTGGCACGGGGACCCAGTACTTC. This is translated as CAWSGTGTQYF.